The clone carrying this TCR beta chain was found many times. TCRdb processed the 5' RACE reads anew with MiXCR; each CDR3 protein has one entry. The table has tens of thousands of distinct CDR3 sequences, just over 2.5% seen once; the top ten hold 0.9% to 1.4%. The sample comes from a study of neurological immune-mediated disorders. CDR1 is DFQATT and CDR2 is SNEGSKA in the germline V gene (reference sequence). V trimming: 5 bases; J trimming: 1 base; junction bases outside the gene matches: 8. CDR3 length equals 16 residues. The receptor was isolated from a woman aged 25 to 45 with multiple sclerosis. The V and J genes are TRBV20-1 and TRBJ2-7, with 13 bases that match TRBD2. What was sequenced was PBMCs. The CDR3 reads CSAAGTSGVKSYEQYF. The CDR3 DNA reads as TGCAGTGCTGCCGGGACTAGCGGGGTGAAATCCTACGAGCAGTACTTC.